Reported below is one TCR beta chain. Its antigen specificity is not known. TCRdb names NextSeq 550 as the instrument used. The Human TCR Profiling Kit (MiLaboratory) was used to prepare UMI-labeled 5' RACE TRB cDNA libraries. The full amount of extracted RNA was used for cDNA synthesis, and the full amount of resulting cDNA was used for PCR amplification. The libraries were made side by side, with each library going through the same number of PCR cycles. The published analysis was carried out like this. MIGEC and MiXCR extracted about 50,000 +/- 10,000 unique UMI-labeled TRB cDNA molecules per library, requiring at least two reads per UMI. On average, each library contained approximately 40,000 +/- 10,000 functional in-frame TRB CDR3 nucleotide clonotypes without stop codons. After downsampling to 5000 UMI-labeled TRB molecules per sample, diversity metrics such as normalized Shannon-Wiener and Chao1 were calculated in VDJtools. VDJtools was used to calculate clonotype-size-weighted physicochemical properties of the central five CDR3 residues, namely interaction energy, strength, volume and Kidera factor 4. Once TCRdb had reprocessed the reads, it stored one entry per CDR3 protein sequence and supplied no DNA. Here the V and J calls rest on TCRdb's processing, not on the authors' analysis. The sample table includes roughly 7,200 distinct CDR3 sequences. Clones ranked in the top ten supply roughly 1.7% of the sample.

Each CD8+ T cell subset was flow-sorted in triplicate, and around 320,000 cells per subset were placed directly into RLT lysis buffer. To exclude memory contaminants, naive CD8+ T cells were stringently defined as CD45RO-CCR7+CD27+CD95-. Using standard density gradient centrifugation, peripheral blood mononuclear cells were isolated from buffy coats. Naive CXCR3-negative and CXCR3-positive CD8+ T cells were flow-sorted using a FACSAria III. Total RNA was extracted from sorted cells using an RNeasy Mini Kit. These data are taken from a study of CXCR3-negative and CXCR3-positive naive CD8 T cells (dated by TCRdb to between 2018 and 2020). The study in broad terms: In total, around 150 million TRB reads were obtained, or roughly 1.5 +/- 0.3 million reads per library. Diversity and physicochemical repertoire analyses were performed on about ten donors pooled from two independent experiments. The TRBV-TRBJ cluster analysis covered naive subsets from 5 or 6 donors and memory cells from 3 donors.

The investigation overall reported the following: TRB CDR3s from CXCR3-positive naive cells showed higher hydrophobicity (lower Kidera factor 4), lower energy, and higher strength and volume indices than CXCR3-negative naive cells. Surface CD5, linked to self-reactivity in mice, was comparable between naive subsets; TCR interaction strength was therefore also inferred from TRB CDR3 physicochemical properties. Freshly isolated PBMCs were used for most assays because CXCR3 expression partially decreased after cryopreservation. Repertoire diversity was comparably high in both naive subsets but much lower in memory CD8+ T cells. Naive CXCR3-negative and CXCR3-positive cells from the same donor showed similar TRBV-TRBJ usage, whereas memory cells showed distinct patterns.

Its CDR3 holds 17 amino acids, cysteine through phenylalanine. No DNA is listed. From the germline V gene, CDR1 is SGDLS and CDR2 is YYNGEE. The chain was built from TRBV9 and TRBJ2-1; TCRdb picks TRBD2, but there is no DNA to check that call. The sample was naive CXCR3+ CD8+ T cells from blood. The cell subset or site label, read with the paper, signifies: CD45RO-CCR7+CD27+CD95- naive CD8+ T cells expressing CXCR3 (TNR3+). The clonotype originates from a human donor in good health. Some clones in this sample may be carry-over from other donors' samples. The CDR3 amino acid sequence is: CASSPEGGLGSYNEQFF.